The rows below give T cell receptor beta chains drawn from one sample of a study of blood T cells in healthy people across ages. Each CDR3 protein is one row after TCRdb ran MiXCR on the 5' RACE reads. Of 1,500,000 or so distinct CDR3 sequences in the sample, approximately 63% were seen once. Sample: blood. Every receptor here comes from a man in his late teens or twenties in good health. The CDR3 runs from the conserved cysteine through the conserved F or W. The D gene is left open where the match is weak. Expanded clones are given a class, and other clones once, few, many or no size at all.

j_call: TRBJ2-7; d_call: TRBD2; clone_size: -; v_call: TRBV4-1; cdr3_nt: TGCGCCAGCAGCCAACAATCCTCAGCGGGGCAAATCGGCGAGCAGTACTTC; cdr3_aa: CASSQQSSAGQIGEQYF
j_call: TRBJ1-2; d_call: -; clone_size: -; v_call: TRBV7-2; cdr3_nt: TGTGCCAGCAGCCCCCGACAGGCCGAACTTTATGGCTACACCTTC; cdr3_aa: CASSPRQAELYGYTF
j_call: TRBJ1-2; d_call: -; clone_size: -; v_call: TRBV29-1; cdr3_nt: TGCAGCGTTGATTGGGGTAACTATGGCTACACCTTC; cdr3_aa: CSVDWGNYGYTF
j_call: TRBJ2-5; d_call: -; clone_size: few; v_call: TRBV29-1; cdr3_nt: TGCAGCGTACAGACCCAGTACTTC; cdr3_aa: CSVQTQYF
j_call: TRBJ2-1; d_call: -; clone_size: -; v_call: TRBV5-1; cdr3_nt: TGCGCCAGCAGCTTGGGCCCTGGCGGGGAGATTGAGCAGTTCTTC; cdr3_aa: CASSLGPGGEIEQFF
j_call: TRBJ1-2; d_call: TRBD1; clone_size: -; v_call: TRBV6-6; cdr3_nt: TGTGCCAGCAGCCTCCCGGGACAGAGAATAAACTATGGCTACACCTTC; cdr3_aa: CASSLPGQRINYGYTF
j_call: TRBJ2-2; d_call: -; clone_size: -; v_call: TRBV6-1; cdr3_nt: TGTGCCAGCAGCCCCAGGGGGGGGCCCTCGAACACCGGGGAGCTGTTTTTT; cdr3_aa: CASSPRGGPSNTGELFF
j_call: TRBJ2-7; d_call: -; clone_size: -; v_call: TRBV3-1; cdr3_nt: TGTGCCAGCAGCCAAGGCGGGATCGGCGAGCAGTACTTC; cdr3_aa: CASSQGGIGEQYF
j_call: TRBJ2-7; d_call: TRBD2; clone_size: -; v_call: TRBV6-2/TRBV6-3; cdr3_nt: TGTGCCAGCAGTTACGACCCGGGAGGAAGGCAGTACTTC; cdr3_aa: CASSYDPGGRQYF
j_call: TRBJ1-6; d_call: -; clone_size: once; v_call: TRBV20-1; cdr3_nt: TGCAGTGCTTTGGTCATTCCCTATAATTCACCCCTCCACTTT; cdr3_aa: CSALVIPYNSPLHF
j_call: TRBJ2-7; d_call: TRBD2; clone_size: once; v_call: TRBV7-9; cdr3_nt: TGTGCCAGCAGCTTAGGTCCTAGCGGGAGGGTAGCCTACGAGCAGTACTTC; cdr3_aa: CASSLGPSGRVAYEQYF
j_call: TRBJ2-7; d_call: TRBD2; clone_size: -; v_call: TRBV6-6; cdr3_nt: TGTGCCAGCAGTTATGGACAGACTAGCGGCATTGACGAGCAGTACTTC; cdr3_aa: CASSYGQTSGIDEQYF
j_call: TRBJ2-7; d_call: -; clone_size: many; v_call: TRBV7-9; cdr3_nt: TGTGCCAGCAGCTTAGCTGGAGTCTCCTACGAGCAGTACTTC; cdr3_aa: CASSLAGVSYEQYF
j_call: TRBJ2-2; d_call: -; clone_size: -; v_call: TRBV5-1; cdr3_nt: TGCGCCAGCAGCCAAACAGTAGACACCGGGGAGCTGTTTTTT; cdr3_aa: CASSQTVDTGELFF
j_call: TRBJ2-1; d_call: -; clone_size: -; v_call: TRBV28; cdr3_nt: TGTGCCAGCAGACCTATTTACAGGGTGGATGAGCAGTTCTTC; cdr3_aa: CASRPIYRVDEQFF
j_call: TRBJ2-5; d_call: TRBD1; clone_size: -; v_call: TRBV29-1; cdr3_nt: TGCAGCGTCGTACCGGGACAGAGGGAGACCCAGTACTTC; cdr3_aa: CSVVPGQRETQYF
j_call: TRBJ2-1; d_call: -; clone_size: -; v_call: TRBV29-1; cdr3_nt: TGCAGCGTTGAAGATTGGCCTAGCGACGATGAGCAGTTCTTC; cdr3_aa: CSVEDWPSDDEQFF
j_call: TRBJ2-7; d_call: TRBD1; clone_size: -; v_call: TRBV20-1; cdr3_nt: TGCAGTGCTAGAGAACCTTCGGGACAGTACTACGAGCAGTACTTC; cdr3_aa: CSAREPSGQYYEQYF
j_call: TRBJ1-2; d_call: -; clone_size: few; v_call: TRBV27; cdr3_nt: TGTGCCAGCAGTTTCCGTGGACGGTATGGCTACACCTTC; cdr3_aa: CASSFRGRYGYTF
j_call: TRBJ2-5; d_call: -; clone_size: once; v_call: TRBV7-2; cdr3_nt: TGTGCCAGCAGCACGGCAGCACTGCGGGAGACCCAGTACTTC; cdr3_aa: CASSTAALRETQYF
j_call: TRBJ2-1; d_call: -; clone_size: -; v_call: TRBV9; cdr3_nt: TGTGCCAGCAGGGCCGGGACGGCGAACAATGAGCAGTTCTTC; cdr3_aa: CASRAGTANNEQFF
j_call: TRBJ2-5; d_call: -; clone_size: -; v_call: TRBV6-6; cdr3_nt: TGTGCCAGCAGTTACTCGAGGCAGCTCCAAGAGACCCAGTACTTC; cdr3_aa: CASSYSRQLQETQYF
j_call: TRBJ2-5; d_call: -; clone_size: once; v_call: TRBV7-5; cdr3_nt: -; cdr3_aa: CISVSEAGPSLLIDEQYF
j_call: TRBJ2-1; d_call: TRBD2; clone_size: -; v_call: TRBV25-1; cdr3_nt: TGTGCCAGCAGTCAACTAGCGGGGGGTGGGGATGAGCAGTTCTTC; cdr3_aa: CASSQLAGGGDEQFF
j_call: TRBJ2-3; d_call: TRBD2; clone_size: few; v_call: TRBV3-1; cdr3_nt: TGTGCCAGCAGCCAATGGACTAGCGGGAGTATGAATACGCAGTATTTT; cdr3_aa: CASSQWTSGSMNTQYF
j_call: TRBJ2-5; d_call: TRBD2; clone_size: -; v_call: TRBV27; cdr3_nt: TGTGCCAGCAGTTTTAGTGAGCGGGGGGCCAAAGAGACCCAGTACTTC; cdr3_aa: CASSFSERGAKETQYF
j_call: TRBJ1-2; d_call: -; clone_size: few; v_call: TRBV3-1; cdr3_nt: TGTGCCAGCAGCCAAATCGCAGGAGGCGGCTATGGCTACACCTTC; cdr3_aa: CASSQIAGGGYGYTF
j_call: TRBJ1-2; d_call: -; clone_size: -; v_call: TRBV20-1; cdr3_nt: TGCAGTGCTAGTTCCACAGAAAGCTATGGCTACACCTTC; cdr3_aa: CSASSTESYGYTF
j_call: TRBJ2-2; d_call: -; clone_size: few; v_call: TRBV10-3; cdr3_nt: TGTGCCATCAGTGAGTCAGGAGGGGGTAGTAAGGTCAACACCGGGGAGCTGTTTTTT; cdr3_aa: CAISESGGGSKVNTGELFF
j_call: TRBJ2-1; d_call: TRBD1; clone_size: once; v_call: TRBV20-1; cdr3_nt: TGCAGTGCCTCCCTGGGACAGGTTAGGTACAATGAGCAGTTCTTC; cdr3_aa: CSASLGQVRYNEQFF
j_call: TRBJ1-5; d_call: TRBD1; clone_size: -; v_call: TRBV19; cdr3_nt: TGTGCCAGCGGGACAGGGGGCAGCTATAGCAATCAGCCCCAGCATTTT; cdr3_aa: CASGTGGSYSNQPQHF
j_call: TRBJ1-4; d_call: -; clone_size: once; v_call: TRBV4-1; cdr3_nt: TGCGCCAGCAGCCATAGATCCGTGGGTGAAAAACTGTTTTTT; cdr3_aa: CASSHRSVGEKLFF
j_call: TRBJ2-1; d_call: -; clone_size: -; v_call: TRBV4-2; cdr3_nt: TGTGCCAGCAGCCATGGACCCCGCGGCACCTACAATGAGCAGTTCTTC; cdr3_aa: CASSHGPRGTYNEQFF
j_call: TRBJ2-7; d_call: TRBD2; clone_size: few; v_call: TRBV10-3; cdr3_nt: TGTGCCATCAGTGAAATAGCGGGAGGGCCCTCCTACGAGCAGTACTTC; cdr3_aa: CAISEIAGGPSYEQYF
j_call: TRBJ2-7; d_call: TRBD1; clone_size: -; v_call: TRBV12-3/TRBV12-4; cdr3_nt: TGTGCCAGCAGTCCTCCGGGGACAGACACCTACGAGCAGTACTTC; cdr3_aa: CASSPPGTDTYEQYF
j_call: TRBJ1-1; d_call: -; clone_size: -; v_call: TRBV6-5; cdr3_nt: TGTGCCAGCAGTTACTGGAGAGATGAGGCCACTGAAGCTTTCTTT; cdr3_aa: CASSYWRDEATEAFF
j_call: TRBJ1-1; d_call: -; clone_size: -; v_call: TRBV29-1; cdr3_nt: TGCAGCGTTGGTCCCCTTCGGGGCCGGAACACTGAAGCTTTCTTT; cdr3_aa: CSVGPLRGRNTEAFF
j_call: TRBJ2-5; d_call: TRBD2; clone_size: -; v_call: TRBV20-1; cdr3_nt: TGCAGTGCTAGAGAAAGGGTCGGGACTACCCCTTGGGAGCAGTACTTC; cdr3_aa: CSARERVGTTPWEQYF
j_call: TRBJ2-1; d_call: -; clone_size: -; v_call: TRBV6-6; cdr3_nt: TGTGCCAGCAGTTACCCGCAAAGACAGTTTTACAATGAGCAGTTCTTC; cdr3_aa: CASSYPQRQFYNEQFF
j_call: TRBJ2-3; d_call: TRBD2; clone_size: -; v_call: TRBV10-2; cdr3_nt: TGCGCCAGCAGTGTTGCGGGAGCCACCACAGATACGCAGTATTTT; cdr3_aa: CASSVAGATTDTQYF
j_call: TRBJ2-7; d_call: TRBD2; clone_size: few; v_call: TRBV5-1; cdr3_nt: TGCGCCAGCAGCCCAGGGACTAGCGGGAGTCACGAGCAGTACTTC; cdr3_aa: CASSPGTSGSHEQYF
j_call: TRBJ2-4; d_call: -; clone_size: -; v_call: TRBV28; cdr3_nt: TGTGCCAGCAAAGAAAGCGGGGAAACTAGGGGGAACATTCAGTACTTC; cdr3_aa: CASKESGETRGNIQYF